This T cell receptor beta chain emerged from a study of B cell selection in AIRE deficiency. Sorting defined conventional CD4 T cells as CD4+CD127+. The CDR3 is 17 residues long. Trimming shortened V by 4 bases and J by 3 bases, and 22 bases separated the two germline ends. Germline CDR1 SGHRS, CDR2 YFSETQ. Produced via immunoSEQ multiplex PCR; TCRdb's table is partial and in-frame only. The sample yields around 24,000 clones, 96% seen once. This sequence originates from a human donor in good health. The sequencing input was CD4+CD127+ conventional T cells sorted from PBMCs. This chain uses TRBV5-1 with TRBJ2-5; D is perhaps TRBD2 (8 bases). The CDR3 bases are TGCGCCAGCAGCCCGGGACTAGGGGGCCTCAGTGAAGAGACCCAGTACTTC. The encoded protein is CASSPGLGGLSEETQYF.